The next 22 T cell receptor beta chains were all read from a single sample in a study of identical twins. Each CDR3 protein is one row after TCRdb ran MiXCR on the 5' RACE reads. The data hold some 1,600,000 distinct CDR3 sequences, with about 31% observed a single time. Source material: cord blood. Source of these receptors: a newborn girl in good health.

This clonotype appeared a few times. This chain uses TRBV7-9 with TRBJ2-3, with 7 positions matching TRBD2. Germline V lookup: CDR1 SEHNR, CDR2 FQNEAQ (reference sequence). The CDR3 has 16 residues. Trimming removed 6 bases from V and 2 bases from J; junction bases left unmatched: 11. In nucleotides, the CDR3 is TGTGCCAGCAGACGACTAGCCTCTCTACTCACAGATACGCAGTATTTT. It specifies CASRRLASLLTDTQYF.

This sequence joins TRBV7-6 and TRBJ1-5; weak D call: TRBD1 (5 bases). Germline assignment: CDR1 SGHVS and CDR2 FNYEAQ. The CDR3 contains 17 residues. The germline V and J ends were trimmed by 0 bases and 5 bases, with 17 bases remaining between them. In DNA, the CDR3 is TGTGCCAGCAGCTTAGCTGCGGCCCCAGGGTGGGATCAGCCCCAGCATTTT. The encoded protein is CASSLAAAPGWDQPQHF.

This clonotype was seen at least ten times. The CDR3 loop reads CASSLRGQKTYEQYF. The CDR3 nucleotides read TGTGCCAGCAGCTTACGTGGACAGAAAACCTACGAGCAGTACTTC. The chain links TRBV7-2 to TRBJ2-7, with D possibly TRBD1 on 6 matching bases. Trimming shortened V by 2 bases and J by 2 bases, and 13 bases separated the two germline ends. The CDR3 totals 15 residues. The V gene's germline CDR1 is SGHTA and CDR2 FQGNSA.

Only a few counts were recorded for this clonotype. The rearrangement uses TRBV7-2 and TRBJ2-3; 10 nucleotides agree with TRBD2. V was pared by 2 bases and J by 4 bases, with 9 bases of the junction left unmatched. Germline V lookup: CDR1 SGHTA, CDR2 FQGNSA. CDR3 length: 17 residues. In DNA, the CDR3 is TGTGCCAGCAGCTTATTTCCAGCGGGAGGGGAGGCAGATACGCAGTATTTT. Amino acid sequence: CASSLFPAGGEADTQYF.

The DNA for the CDR3 is TGTGCCACCAGTGTAGGTAGAGCCACCTACAATGAGCAGTTCTTC. Its translation is CATSVGRATYNEQFF. V gene TRBV24-1 combines with J gene TRBJ2-1, with unresolved D. Germline CDR1 and CDR2: KGHDR and SFDVKD. V lost 5 bases and J lost 2, with 12 bases in between. This CDR3 spans 15 amino acids.

This clonotype appeared once. This chain links TRBV7-9 with TRBJ1-1, with D uncertain. V lost 5 bases and J 8 bases, leaving 12 bases between the germline ends. Germline values: CDR1 SEHNR, CDR2 FQNEAQ (reference sequence). The CDR3 runs to 12 residues. CDR3 sequence (DNA): TGTGCCAGCAGCCCGGAGGTCCGGGAAGCTTTCTTT. Translation: CASSPEVREAFF.

This clonotype was seen a few times. V is TRBV12-3 or TRBV12-4 and J is TRBJ1-2; D gene ambiguous. With 2 bases removed from V and 8 bases from J, the gap between germline ends came to 12 bases. The CDR3 covers 13 residues. This chain's CDR3 is CASSLHPAGGYTF. DNA of the CDR3: TGTGCCAGCAGTTTACACCCGGCCGGAGGCTACACCTTC.

The chain has TRBV12-3 or TRBV12-4 and TRBJ1-2, with a possible D match to TRBD1 (6 bases). V was cut by 5 bases and J by 4 bases, with 11 bases left in between. This CDR3 comprises 13 residues. The CDR3 sequence is CASSVDSLYGYTF. As DNA, the CDR3 is TGTGCCAGCAGTGTGGACAGTCTCTATGGCTACACCTTC.

This clonotype was counted many times. The chain couples TRBV5-1 to TRBJ2-3; 8 bases line up with TRBD2. V shed 1 base, J shed 3 bases, and the junction held 10 bases outside the gene matches. Germline V gene sequence: CDR1 SGHRS, CDR2 YFSETQ. The CDR3 covers 17 residues. CDR3 protein: CASSLTAGGVRTDTQYF. The CDR3 region has the DNA TGCGCCAGCAGCTTGACTGCGGGGGGCGTTAGAACAGATACGCAGTATTTT.

The chain joins TRBV29-1 to TRBJ2-3; 8 nucleotides agree with TRBD1. The germline gives CDR1 SQVTM, CDR2 ANQGSEA. The CDR3 is 15 residues long. Germline trimming cut 3 bases from V and 5 bases from J; bases unmatched to any gene: 10. The CDR3 coding sequence is TGCAGCGTTGACCCCCCGGACAGGGAACAAGATACGCAGTATTTT. As protein: CSVDPPDREQDTQYF.

The chain couples TRBV2 to TRBJ1-6; D might be TRBD1 (6 bases). The germline gives CDR1 SNHLY, CDR2 FYNNEI. This CDR3 has 14 residues. Trimming pared 7 bases from V and 8 bases from J, leaving 15 bases between. This CDR3 reads CASKGGTLDSPLHF. As DNA, the CDR3 is TGTGCCAGCAAAGGGGGGACACTTGATTCACCCCTCCACTTT.

This clonotype has ten or more counts. J is TRBJ1-2 and V is TRBV5-1; D uncertain. Germline CDR1 SGHRS, CDR2 YFSETQ. The CDR3 runs 14 residues. Deletions cut 0 bases from V and 4 bases from J, with 10 bases between. The CDR3 protein is CASSLAIWSYGYTF. The CDR3 DNA reads TGCGCCAGCAGCTTGGCCATATGGTCCTATGGCTACACCTTC.

The chain carries TRBV7-2 and TRBJ2-7; 13 bases align to TRBD2. Trimming cost V 5 bases and J 0 bases; bases outside gene matches: 10. The CDR3 has 18 amino acids. Germline CDR1 and CDR2: SGHTA and FQGNSA. The CDR3 loop is CASSPWTSGGLHSYEQYF. The CDR3 nucleotides are TGTGCCAGCAGCCCCTGGACTAGCGGGGGCCTACACTCCTACGAGCAGTACTTC.

This clonotype was counted only a few times. The CDR3 sequence is CSATSGGSSYNEQFF. The DNA for the CDR3 is TGCAGTGCTACTAGCGGGGGAAGCTCCTACAATGAGCAGTTCTTC. This sequence joins TRBV20-1 and TRBJ2-1; 10 bases line up with TRBD2. The CDR3 is made up of 15 amino acids. The V gene's germline CDR1 is DFQATT and CDR2 SNEGSKA (reference sequence). With 4 bases clipped from V and 0 bases from J, the junction kept 3 bases outside the gene matches.

This clonotype was detected only a few times. This chain uses TRBV9 with TRBJ2-1; TRBD2 matches 12 bases. The trim removed 3 bases at V and 6 bases at J, leaving 4 bases unmatched. The germline V gene encodes CDR1 SGDLS and CDR2 YYNGEE. The CDR3 runs to 15 residues. The CDR3 reads CASSGGLAGFNEQFF. CDR3 coding DNA: TGTGCCAGCAGCGGAGGACTAGCGGGATTCAATGAGCAGTTCTTC.

The chain carries TRBV20-1 and TRBJ2-5, with 7 bases matching TRBD1. From germline, CDR1 is DFQATT and CDR2 SNEGSKA (reference sequence). The ends lost 3 bases at V and 4 bases at J; junction bases unmatched: 8. The CDR3 extends over 14 amino acids. The CDR3 region is CSARGPEGAETQYF. The CDR3 DNA reads TGCAGTGCTAGGGGGCCTGAGGGGGCAGAGACCCAGTACTTC.

This clonotype came up a few times. A junction end diverges from the germline sequence, so it may reflect a read error. The rearrangement joins TRBV7-2 to TRBJ2-1, with 12 bases identical to TRBD2. The CDR3 length is 14 residues. Germline CDR1 and CDR2: SGHTA and FQGNSA. CDR3 in DNA: TGTTCCAGCAGCTTAGCACTAGCGGGGGGTGAGCAGTTCTTC. Its protein is CSSSLALAGGEQFF.

The chain has TRBV25-1 and TRBJ2-7; 7 nucleotides align to TRBD2. CDR3 length equals 15 residues. CDR1 and CDR2 (germline): MGHDK, SYGVNS. Trimming cost V 6 bases and J 4 bases; bases outside gene matches: 12. The CDR3 bases are TGTGCCAGCAGCGCCCCTTTGCAGGGAGGGTACGAGCAGTACTTC. This encodes CASSAPLQGGYEQYF.

This chain uses TRBV5-1 with TRBJ2-3; no clear D gene. The CDR3 contains 14 residues. Looked up from germline, CDR1 is SGHRS and CDR2 is YFSETQ. Deletions cut 5 bases from V and 5 bases from J, with 15 bases between. In nucleotides, the CDR3 is TGCGCCAGCAGTTGGCAGACAAGAGGAGATACGCAGTATTTT. Its protein product is CASSWQTRGDTQYF.

This chain links TRBV24-1 with TRBJ1-1; D gene uncertain. Trimming shortened V by 0 bases and J by 4 bases, and 5 bases separated the two germline ends. There are 13 residues in the CDR3. Germline V gene lookup returns CDR1 KGHDR and CDR2 SFDVKD. This CDR3 reads CATSDLWGTEAFF. CDR3 coding DNA: TGTGCCACCAGTGATTTGTGGGGCACTGAAGCTTTCTTT.

The V and J genes are TRBV5-1 and TRBJ2-7; TRBD1 matches 12 bases. Trimming removed 3 bases from V and 4 bases from J; junction bases left unmatched: 8. This CDR3 is built from 16 residues. Germline V gives CDR1 SGHRS, CDR2 YFSETQ. The CDR3 reads CASSSIGTGGPYEQYF. The DNA for the CDR3 is TGCGCCAGCAGCTCTATCGGGACAGGGGGCCCTTACGAGCAGTACTTC.

The rearrangement joins TRBV7-8 to TRBJ2-1; 8 nucleotides align to TRBD2. The end of the DNA aligns better with TRBJ2-7, so the J call may be wrong. CDR1 SGHVS and CDR2 FQNEAQ come from the germline V gene. The CDR3 runs 16 residues. Written as DNA, the CDR3 is TGTGCCAGCAGCACACGGCGGGAGGATATCTACAATGAGCAGTACTTC. This codes for CASSTRREDIYNEQYF.